The 11 T cell receptor beta chains below all came from one sample that was sequenced in a study of T cell responses to AZD1222 COVID-19 vaccine. Generated by immunoSEQ multiplex PCR, the TCRdb table keeps only in-frame clones and is missing some. The repertoire has roughly 160,000 clones, approximately 90% of them found once; the top ten carry under 2.5%. The sequencing here drew on peripheral blood, taken on day 0 of AZD1222 vaccination. The receptors come from an adult in good health.

The rearrangement links TRBV16 to TRBJ2-7; 16 nucleotides agree with TRBD2. There are 24 residues in the CDR3. V trimming: 2 bases; J trimming: 2 bases; junction bases outside the gene matches: 24. Germline CDR1 is KGHSY and CDR2 is FQNENV. DNA of the CDR3: TGTGCCAGCAGCCAAGGGGACAGGATAAACCCCCGCGGGACTAGCGGGAGGGGGACCTACGAGCAGTACTTC. Translating it yields CASSQGDRINPRGTSGRGTYEQYF.

The chain is built from TRBV7-2 and TRBJ2-3; D not resolved. Germline CDR1 and CDR2: SGHTA and FQGNSA. The CDR3 is 18 residues long. Trimming took off 2 bases at V and 3 bases at J, with 21 bases between the two ends. CDR3 region: CASSLNPNPGALTDTQYF. In nucleotides, the CDR3 is TGTGCCAGCAGCTTAAACCCGAACCCGGGTGCGTTGACAGATACGCAGTATTTT. The complete variable domain, with remaining parts taken from reference TRBV7-2 and TRBJ2-3, reads GAGVSQSPSNKVTEKGKDVELRCDPISGHTALYWYRQSLGQGLEFLIYFQGNSAPDKSGLPSDRFSAERTGGSVSTLTIQRTQQEDSAVYLCASSLNPNPGALTDTQYFGPGTRLTVL.

In its sample, this clone was seen once. The genes are TRBV2 and TRBJ2-5; TRBD1 is a possible D gene (6 bases). Trimming removed 4 bases at V and 5 bases at J, with 11 bases between. The CDR3 covers 13 residues. Germline CDR1 and CDR2: SNHLY and FYNNEI. CDR3 nucleotide sequence: TGTGCCAGCAGTGCTGGGGGCGAGGAGACCCAGTACTTC. This encodes CASSAGGEETQYF.

The V and J genes are TRBV27 and TRBJ2-7; perhaps TRBD1 as D (6 bases). The CDR3 contains 14 residues. From germline, CDR1 is MNHEY and CDR2 SMNVEV (reference sequence). Trimming removed 4 bases from V and 5 bases from J, with 15 bases in between. The CDR3 nucleotides read TGTGCCAGCAGTTACACTGCACAGGGAAACGAGCAGTACTTC. As protein: CASSYTAQGNEQYF.

The chain links TRBV19 to TRBJ2-1, with TRBD2 matching over 11 bases. The trim removed 5 bases at V and 7 bases at J, leaving 13 bases unmatched. CDR1 is LNHDA, CDR2 SQIVND, per germline (reference sequence). The CDR3 spans 17 residues. The CDR3 nucleotides are TGTGCCAGTAGTCCCACATTTGCGCGACTAGCGGGAAATGAGCAGTTCTTC. This codes for CASSPTFARLAGNEQFF.

In this sample, this clone turned up once. The chain uses TRBV10-3 and TRBJ1-1; 10 bases match TRBD1. The V segment lost 2 bases and the J segment 7 bases; nucleotides outside the gene matches: 10. From germline, CDR1 is ENHRY and CDR2 SYGVKD. This CDR3 is 16 amino acids long. This chain's CDR3 is CAISEPGQGKTGEAFF. The CDR3, as DNA: TGTGCCATCAGTGAGCCGGGACAGGGGAAGACGGGTGAAGCTTTCTTT.

The chain combines TRBV27 with TRBJ1-2; no clear D gene. The CDR3 loop spans 14 amino acids. The germline gives CDR1 MNHEY, CDR2 SMNVEV (reference sequence). Trimming removed 6 bases from V and 3 bases from J, with 14 bases in between. Written as DNA, the CDR3 is TGTGCCAGCAGCGGGGTTAGTAGGGACTATGGCTACACCTTC. Translating gives CASSGVSRDYGYTF.

The chain recombines TRBV4-3 with TRBJ2-3; D not resolved. Deletions cut 0 bases from V and 4 bases from J, with 14 bases between. Germline V gene data show CDR1 as LGHNA and CDR2 as YSLEER. This CDR3 is built from 16 residues. In DNA form, the CDR3 reads TGCGCCAGCAGCCAAGAGGGGTCAGGTGGCGCAGATACGCAGTATTTT. This gives the protein CASSQEGSGGADTQYF.

This sequence joins TRBV27 and TRBJ2-7, with TRBD1 matching 7 bases. Germline V gene data show CDR1 as MNHEY and CDR2 as SMNVEV (reference sequence). V lost 3 bases and J lost 3; bases outside the gene matches: 2. The CDR3 consists of 13 residues. The CDR3 coding sequence is TGTGCCAGCAGTTTGAGACAGGGCTACGAGCAGTACTTC. Protein product: CASSLRQGYEQYF.

CDR3 coding DNA: TGTGCCACCAGTGATACCCAGGGAGGTTCAGCAGATACGCAGTATTTT. It specifies CATSDTQGGSADTQYF. The genes are TRBV24-1 and TRBJ2-3; possibly TRBD2 for D (6 bases). The CDR3 extends over 16 amino acids. V was pared by 3 bases and J by 4 bases, with 16 bases between. Germline V gene sequence: CDR1 KGHDR, CDR2 SFDVKD.

The chain recombines TRBV5-4 with TRBJ1-2; 9 bases are a match to TRBD1. This CDR3 comprises 16 residues. J was trimmed by 3 bases and V by 4 bases; bases with no gene match: 10. Germline CDR1 is SGHNT and CDR2 is YYREEE (reference sequence). CDR3 sequence reads: CASSREGQGSDYGYTF. The CDR3 coding sequence is TGTGCCAGCAGCCGGGAGGGACAGGGATCCGACTATGGCTACACCTTC.